Below are 26 T cell receptor beta chains sequenced from a single sample in a study of spatial heterogeneity in lung cancer. Study-wide points: How many expanded intratumoral alpha and beta TCRs were present tracked the tumor mutation count, which was a count of nonsynonymous mutations.

No antigen has been identified for these receptors. TCRdb reprocessed the 5' RACE reads with MiXCR, giving one entry per CDR3 protein. Here the sample spans about 18,000 distinct CDR3 sequences, about 6% being singletons. Time point denoted: sample taken at primary tumor resection. The sequenced sample was lung tumor tissue, obtained at surgery. Receptors were obtained from a female donor with early-stage non-small cell lung cancer.

Many counts were recorded for this clonotype. The chain is built from TRBV12-3 or TRBV12-4 and TRBJ2-6; TRBD1 might be the D (5 bases). This CDR3 spans 15 amino acids. Trimming left V 4 bases short and J 1 base short, with 8 bases between. As DNA, the CDR3 is TGTGCCAGCAGTTCCAGGGTTTCTGGGGCCAACGTCCTGACTTTC. The encoded protein is CASSSRVSGANVLTF.

This clonotype is medium-sized (0.01 to 0.1%) by share. The V call is TRBV6-6, the J call TRBJ1-4; D uncertain. Germline-derived CDR1 and CDR2 are MNHNY and SVGAGI (reference sequence). V lost 3 bases to trimming and J lost 3 bases, with 5 bases between them. The CDR3 runs 13 residues. The CDR3 reads CASSYVSNEKLFF. The CDR3 DNA reads as TGTGCCAGCAGTTATGTGTCTAATGAAAAACTGTTTTTT.

The sample holds many counts of this clonotype. The J gene is TRBJ2-7, the V gene TRBV7-9; maybe TRBD2 (5 bases). Germline V gene data show CDR1 as SEHNR and CDR2 as FQNEAQ (reference sequence). V lost 2 bases, J lost 6 bases, and 8 bases lay in between. CDR3 length: 12 amino acids. This chain's CDR3 is CASSLSGSEQYF. The CDR3 DNA reads TGTGCCAGCAGCTTAAGCGGAAGCGAGCAGTACTTC.

This clonotype was detected many times. This chain joins TRBV27 and TRBJ2-7; maybe TRBD1 (5 bases). In germline, CDR1 is MNHEY, CDR2 SMNVEV (reference sequence). V gave up 5 bases and J gave up 1 base, with 12 bases separating them. The CDR3 length is 14 residues. The CDR3 region has the DNA TGTGCCAGCAGTCCCCAGAGACAGTCCTACGAGCAGTACTTC. Its translation: CASSPQRQSYEQYF.

This clonotype was found many times. This sequence joins TRBV6-2 or TRBV6-3 and TRBJ2-3; D is unresolved. V lost 2 bases and J 6 bases, leaving 15 bases between the germline ends. The V gene's germline CDR1 is MNHEY and CDR2 SVGEGT. The CDR3 sequence is 15 residues long. CDR3 in DNA: TGTGCCAGCAGTTACATGGCTCTTGCATCCGATACGCAGTATTTT. The encoded protein is CASSYMALASDTQYF.

At least ten counts were recorded for this clonotype. The chain is built from TRBV5-1 and TRBJ2-3; 11 positions agree with TRBD2. Losses at the gene ends were 3 bases for V and 2 bases for J; bases not matched to a gene: 2. Germline values: CDR1 SGHRS, CDR2 YFSETQ. This CDR3 contains 15 residues. This CDR3 is CASSWGLAVTDTQYF. In nucleotides, the CDR3 is TGCGCCAGCAGCTGGGGACTAGCGGTCACAGATACGCAGTATTTT.

This clonotype was recorded at least ten times. The chain couples TRBV10-3 to TRBJ1-1; 9 bases are a match to TRBD1. V trimming: 4 bases; J trimming: 3 bases; junction bases outside the gene matches: 3. The CDR3 loop spans 14 amino acids. Germline V lookup: CDR1 ENHRY, CDR2 SYGVKD. CDR3 loop: CAISVTGGDTEAFF. The DNA of the CDR3 is TGTGCCATCAGTGTGACAGGGGGAGACACTGAAGCTTTCTTT.

This clonotype was detected only a few times. The chain is built from TRBV10-3 and TRBJ2-5; D is perhaps TRBD1 (5 bases). V was pared by 2 bases and J by 4 bases, with 11 bases between. The V gene's germline CDR1 is ENHRY and CDR2 SYGVKD. The CDR3 has 14 amino acids. CDR3 nucleotide sequence: TGTGCCATCAGTGAGGGGGCAGTGCGAGAGACCCAGTACTTC. It specifies CAISEGAVRETQYF.

By proportion, this clonotype is medium-sized. The chain carries TRBV18 and TRBJ1-5; no definite D call. The CDR3 extends over 13 amino acids. CDR1 is KGHSH and CDR2 is LQKENI in the germline V gene. Trimming cost V 3 bases and J 5 bases, with 8 bases left between them. In DNA, the CDR3 is TGTGCCAGCTCACCCGTCGGCCATCAGCCCCAGCATTTT. This gives the protein CASSPVGHQPQHF.

In this sample, this clonotype turned up many times. This rearrangement joins TRBV11-2 to TRBJ2-7; 9 bases agree with TRBD2. The CDR3 extends over 20 amino acids. CDR1 SGHAT and CDR2 FQNNGV come from the germline V gene. V was clipped by 3 bases and J by 0 bases; unmatched bases: 18. This CDR3 is CASSLIRWGQERGASYEQYF. The CDR3, as DNA: TGTGCCAGCAGCTTGATCCGATGGGGCCAGGAGCGGGGGGCCTCCTACGAGCAGTACTTC.

The chain has TRBV20-1 and TRBJ2-3; 7 bases are a match to TRBD2. This CDR3 contains 15 residues. The germline V gene has CDR1 DFQATT and CDR2 SNEGSKA (reference sequence). The V segment lost 6 bases and the J segment 1 base; nucleotides outside the gene matches: 10. The CDR3 spells CSADPWLAGTDTQYF. The DNA of the CDR3 is TGCAGTGCCGACCCTTGGCTAGCGGGCACAGATACGCAGTATTTT.

This clonotype turned up a few times. J is TRBJ2-1 and V is TRBV20-1; 10 bases map to TRBD2. From germline, CDR1 is DFQATT and CDR2 SNEGSKA (reference sequence). The V gene end was trimmed by 6 bases and the J gene end by 12 bases; junction bases not matched to a gene: 14. The CDR3 sequence is 14 residues long. CDR3 nucleotide sequence: TGCAGTGCCCCACTAGCGGGGAGCCCTCAGGGGCAGTTCTTC. This sequence encodes CSAPLAGSPQGQFF.

This rearrangement joins TRBV27 to TRBJ1-1; 8 bases match TRBD1. The CDR3 has 14 residues. The ends lost 5 bases at V and 3 bases at J; junction bases unmatched: 5. Germline CDR1 is MNHEY and CDR2 is SMNVEV (reference sequence). The CDR3 coding sequence is TGTGCCAGCAGTATCGACAGGGGCCACACTGAAGCTTTCTTT. Its translation: CASSIDRGHTEAFF.

This clonotype is medium-sized by share. The CDR3 here is CASSGRQGQTSGDNSPLHF. In nucleotides, the CDR3 is TGTGCCAGCAGTGGACGACAGGGCCAGACCTCAGGGGATAATTCACCCCTCCACTTT. V and J are TRBV6-1 and TRBJ1-6, with TRBD1 matching 7 bases. CDR3 length: 19 amino acids. J lost 5 bases, V lost 4 bases, and 17 bases had no gene match. Germline values: CDR1 MNHNS, CDR2 SASEGT.

Ten or more counts support this clonotype. The chain is built from TRBV6-4 and TRBJ1-1; D not certain. This CDR3 contains 13 residues. CDR1 and CDR2 from the germline V gene are MRHNA and SNTAGT. V was shortened by 3 bases and J by 0 bases, with 5 bases between the two germline ends. DNA of the CDR3: TGTGCCAGCAGTGAACGATTGAACACTGAAGCTTTCTTT. It is translated as CASSERLNTEAFF.

The sample holds one count of this clonotype. With a much larger clone just one base away, this may be a read error. V usage is TRBV12-3 or TRBV12-4 and J usage is TRBJ2-7; 7 positions agree with TRBD1. The CDR3 is made up of 13 amino acids. CDR3 amino acids: CASSSGQPYEQDF. CDR3 nucleotide sequence: TGTGCCAGCAGTTCGGGACAGCCATACGAGCAGGACTTC.

This rearrangement joins TRBV30 to TRBJ1-2; 7 bases map to TRBD1. Trimming cost V 7 bases and J 6 bases; bases outside gene matches: 11. This CDR3 is built from 13 residues. The germline gives CDR1 GTSNPN, CDR2 SVGIG (reference sequence). The CDR3 nucleotides read TGTGCCTCATTACAGGGGTTTAGGCATGGCTACACCTTC. This gives the protein CASLQGFRHGYTF.

The genes are TRBV12-3 or TRBV12-4 and TRBJ1-2; D unclear. This CDR3 has 16 amino acids. V was pared by 1 base and J by 5 bases, with 17 bases between. The CDR3 spells CASSLDADPESYGYTF. CDR3 DNA sequence: TGTGCCAGCAGTTTAGACGCGGACCCTGAAAGTTATGGCTACACCTTC.

A word on this clonotype: A much larger clonotype is one base distant, so this may be a read error. J is TRBJ2-7 and V is TRBV20-1; either TRBD1 or TRBD2 may fit D (5 bases each). Per germline, CDR1 DFQATT and CDR2 SNEGSKA (reference sequence). The length of the CDR3 is 12 residues. The CDR3 protein is CSARQTDYEQCF. The DNA of the CDR3 is TGCAGTGCCCGACAGACTGACTACGAGCAGTGCTTC.

V usage is TRBV20-1 and J usage is TRBJ2-1; 9 nucleotides line up with TRBD2. The ends lost 6 bases at V and 0 bases at J; junction bases unmatched: 6. CDR3 length: 15 residues. Germline lookup yields CDR1 DFQATT and CDR2 SNEGSKA (reference sequence). CDR3 protein: CSAPILAGSYNEQFF. CDR3 DNA: TGCAGTGCACCTATACTAGCGGGCTCCTACAATGAGCAGTTCTTC.

This clonotype was picked up many times. The chain is built from TRBV7-2 and TRBJ1-5, with 7 nucleotides matching TRBD1. Germline V gene lookup returns CDR1 SGHTA and CDR2 FQGNSA. The junction had 9 bases not matched to a gene; V was cut back by 4 bases and J by 0 bases. The CDR3 contains 17 residues. The DNA of the CDR3 is TGTGCCAGCAGCTCACGATCGGGACAGCATAGCAATCAGCCCCAGCATTTT. Translating gives CASSSRSGQHSNQPQHF.

This clonotype was detected many times. The J gene is TRBJ2-1, the V gene TRBV20-1; no clear D. Between the trimmed V and J ends, which lost 0 bases and 13 bases, there was a span of 16 bases. Germline V gene lookup returns CDR1 DFQATT and CDR2 SNEGSKA (reference sequence). This CDR3 comprises 13 residues. The CDR3 bases are TGCAGTGCTAGAGATCCCGGTACCCGTAAACAGTTCTTC. Protein sequence: CSARDPGTRKQFF.

By sample fraction, this clonotype is medium-sized. V gene TRBV7-2 combines with J gene TRBJ2-7; D not resolved. CDR1 and CDR2 from the germline V gene are SGHTA and FQGNSA. The CDR3 has 15 residues. Trimming cost V 1 base and J 3 bases, with 13 bases left between them. The CDR3 region has the DNA TGTGCCAGCAGCTTAGTCTCATACATAAGCTACGAGCAGTACTTC. Its translation: CASSLVSYISYEQYF.

The V and J genes are TRBV7-2 and TRBJ2-3; unclear D gene. The length of the CDR3 is 15 residues. In germline, CDR1 is SGHTA, CDR2 FQGNSA. V gave up 2 bases and J gave up 0 bases, with 9 bases separating them. This chain's CDR3 is CASSLRFSSTDTQYF. CDR3 sequence (DNA): TGTGCCAGCAGCTTACGCTTTTCTAGCACAGATACGCAGTATTTT.

To note about this clonotype: A read error may be the cause here, since a much bigger clone is one base away. Since the CDR3 does not end with the conserved phenylalanine or tryptophan, this likely comes from a read error. The chain is built from TRBV4-3 and TRBJ2-5; D is undetermined. Trimming stripped 0 bases from V and 2 bases from J, with 10 bases between. Germline-derived CDR1 and CDR2 are LGHNA and YSLEER. CDR3 size: 15 residues. The CDR3 spells CASSQDPQVQETQYL. CDR3 nucleotide sequence: TGCGCCAGCAGCCAAGATCCCCAGGTTCAAGAGACCCAGTACCTC.

The chain is built from TRBV30 and TRBJ2-2; 8 positions match TRBD2. The CDR3 contains 14 residues. The germline CDR1 and CDR2 sequences are GTSNPN and SVGIG (reference sequence). V was pared by 3 bases and J by 6 bases, with 6 bases of the junction left unmatched. This CDR3 is CAWRILGLAGELFF. The DNA for the CDR3 is TGTGCCTGGAGAATACTGGGACTAGCCGGGGAGCTGTTTTTT.